This T cell receptor (beta chain) was sequenced during a study of T cell repertoires in cytomegalovirus infection (dated by TCRdb to between 2018 and 2021). Regarding the research as a whole: Peptide stimulations targeted recently identified HLA-C-restricted CMV epitopes, whose presentation resists viral immunomodulation, together with well-studied HLA-B-restricted epitopes. Donor HLA type was relevant to the analysis, as public TCR beta signatures indicated carriage of CMV infection together with the matching HLA type.

Beyond this particular receptor, the publication reports: In both this cohort and an independent cohort of 352 donors, the cumulative frequency of public TCR beta family members distinguished carriers of CMV infection plus the relevant HLA type. In the ex vivo response, HLA-C-restricted CMV-specific TCR beta clonotypes were dominant, and in two of eight donors the single most frequent clonotype came from this HLA-C-restricted group.

The sample's treatment or condition, from its label and the paper: in vitro stimulation with specific CMV peptide epitopes to enrich CMV-specific T cells. Turning to this clonotype: This clone's antigen is unknown. Per-nucleotide qualities are absent, and no much larger clonotype sits a single base away.

Reads for this sample came from an Illumina HiSeq 1500. In-frame beta chains were kept once TCRdb had trimmed the public reads at Q25 with fastp and called clones with MiXCR. Duplicate CDR3 protein sequences are folded into a single record with the most common DNA and genes. This sample comprises approximately 730,000 distinct CDR3 sequences, roughly 33% of them detected only once. Of the sample, about 20% is held by the ten largest clones. The receptor's source is a human donor in good health (CMV status not recorded). Some clones in this sample may be carry-over from other donors' samples. Sample: cultured PBMCs, taken from culture after CMV antigen stimulation.

The CDR3: CASSYGLLQAFRKYEQYF. The DNA sequence reads TGTGCCAGCAGTTATGGGCTCCTACAGGCCTTTAGGAAATACGAGCAGTACTTC. The chain links TRBV6-2 or TRBV6-3 with TRBJ2-7; D gene: possibly TRBD1, on 5 matching bases. As encoded in the germline V gene, CDR1 is MNHEY while CDR2 is SVGEGT. Counted from cysteine to phenylalanine, this CDR3 has 18 amino acids. The entry retains the CDR3 DNA only, 54 bases that are in frame from base 1. V is clipped by 3 bases and J by 4 bases, and the sequence between their germline boundaries is 25 bases long.